This is a list of T cell receptor beta chains from one sample in a study of T cell responses to AZD1222 COVID-19 vaccine. Sequencing used immunoSEQ multiplex PCR; TCRdb keeps in-frame clones, though not all of them. This sample yields more than 150,000 clones, of which just over 90% are seen a single time; 1.5% to 2% belongs to the top ten. The starting material was peripheral blood, obtained on day 0 of AZD1222 vaccination. These receptors all stem from an adult in good health. CDR3s include the opening cysteine and the closing phenylalanine or tryptophan. D genes are given only for firm matches. A clone size is listed for some rows: how often the clone was seen (once, few, many), or a class if it is expanded.

TRBV4-1	15	TRBJ2-7	TRBD1	-	TGCGCCAGCAGCCGGGGGAACAGGGGGATGGACGAGCAGTACTTC	CASSRGNRGMDEQYF
TRBV7-9	16	TRBJ2-7	-	-	TGTGCCAGCAGCCCCCCCCTAGCGCCCTTCGGCTACGAGCAGTACTTC	CASSPPLAPFGYEQYF
TRBV18	15	TRBJ1-3	-	-	TGTGCCAGCTCACCCCAGGACGGCTCTGGAAACACCATATATTTT	CASSPQDGSGNTIYF
TRBV20-1	13	TRBJ1-2	-	-	TGCAGTGCTCGTGACGCGGCTGACTATGGCTACACCTTC	CSARDAADYGYTF
TRBV24-1	15	TRBJ1-4	-	-	TGTGCCACCAGTGAACATGGGACGGCAAATGAAAAACTGTTTTTT	CATSEHGTANEKLFF
TRBV7-9	14	TRBJ1-6	-	-	TGTGCCAGCAGCTTAGGGGGCGGAGGTTCACCCCTCCACTTT	CASSLGGGGSPLHF
TRBV12-5	17	TRBJ2-5	TRBD1	-	TGTGCTAGTGGTTTAGAAATAGCCGGGACAGGGCAAGAGACCCAGTACTTC	CASGLEIAGTGQETQYF
TRBV4-3	14	TRBJ2-1	-	-	TGCGCCAGCAGCCAAGATGCACAGTACAATGAGCAGTTCTTC	CASSQDAQYNEQFF
TRBV4-3	15	TRBJ1-1	-	-	TGCGCCAGCAGCCAAGATGGCGTGAGCAACACTGAAGCTTTCTTT	CASSQDGVSNTEAFF
TRBV6-2/TRBV6-3	14	TRBJ1-5	-	-	TGTGCCAGCAGTTTTAGGAGGGAGGCTCAGCCCCAGCATTTT	CASSFRREAQPQHF
TRBV5-1	15	TRBJ1-4	-	-	TGCGCCAGCAGCTTGGGGCAGACAACTAATGAAAAACTGTTTTTT	CASSLGQTTNEKLFF
TRBV6-6	16	TRBJ2-1	TRBD1	once	TGTGCCAGCAGTTACCCGGGGACAGGGGGATCCAATTTGCAGTTCTTC	CASSYPGTGGSNLQFF
TRBV15	15	TRBJ2-1	TRBD1	-	TGTGCCACCAGCAGGGACAGGGGTCTTGCGGGTGAGCAGTTCTTC	CATSRDRGLAGEQFF
TRBV3-1/TRBV3-2	14	TRBJ2-1	TRBD2	-	TGTGCCAGCAGCCGCCGCGGGAGTAGCAATGAGCAGTTCTTC	CASSRRGSSNEQFF
TRBV15	14	TRBJ1-4	-	-	TGTGCCACCAGAGCCACGCTCCCTAATGAAAAACTGTTTTTT	CATRATLPNEKLFF
TRBV25-1	15	TRBJ2-2	-	-	TGTGCCAGCAGTGGAGACAGGAGACTCACCGGGGAGCTGTTTTTT	CASSGDRRLTGELFF